This T cell receptor (beta chain) is from a study of CD8 T cells in Susac syndrome. With random hexamers, reverse transcription was performed on about 0.5 to 1 ug of RNA. Each CDR3 protein gets one entry after TCRdb re-called the immunoSEQ multiplex PCR reads with MiXCR. Here the sample spans roughly 100,000 distinct CDR3 sequences, approximately 93% being singletons. CDR1 and CDR2 from the germline V gene are MNHEY and SVGAGI. J was trimmed by 5 bases and V by 6 bases; bases with no gene match: 10. CDR3 size: 15 residues. The gene calls are TRBV6-5 and TRBJ2-5; TRBD2 agrees at 9 bases. This TCR came from a human donor with Susac syndrome. The source material was CD8+ T cells from PBMCs. CDR3 sequence reads: CASSPSGGNWETQYF. The DNA of the CDR3 is TGTGCCAGCAGCCCCAGCGGGGGGAACTGGGAGACCCAGTACTTC.